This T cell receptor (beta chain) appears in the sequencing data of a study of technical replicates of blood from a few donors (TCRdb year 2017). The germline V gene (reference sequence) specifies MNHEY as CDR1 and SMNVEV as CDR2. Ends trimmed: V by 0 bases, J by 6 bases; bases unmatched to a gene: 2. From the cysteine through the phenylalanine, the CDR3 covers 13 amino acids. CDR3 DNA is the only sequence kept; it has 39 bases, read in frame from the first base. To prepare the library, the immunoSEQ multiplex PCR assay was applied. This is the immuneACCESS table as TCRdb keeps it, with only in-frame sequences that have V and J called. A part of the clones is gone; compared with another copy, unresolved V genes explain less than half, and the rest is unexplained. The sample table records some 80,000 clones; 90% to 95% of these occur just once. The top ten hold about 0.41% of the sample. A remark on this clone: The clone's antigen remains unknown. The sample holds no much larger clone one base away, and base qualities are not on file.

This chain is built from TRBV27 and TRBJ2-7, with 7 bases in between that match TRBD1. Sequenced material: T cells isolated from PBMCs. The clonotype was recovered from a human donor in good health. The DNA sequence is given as TGTGCCAGCAGTTTATCGAGGACAGGCGAGCAGTACTTC. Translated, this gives CASSLSRTGEQYF.